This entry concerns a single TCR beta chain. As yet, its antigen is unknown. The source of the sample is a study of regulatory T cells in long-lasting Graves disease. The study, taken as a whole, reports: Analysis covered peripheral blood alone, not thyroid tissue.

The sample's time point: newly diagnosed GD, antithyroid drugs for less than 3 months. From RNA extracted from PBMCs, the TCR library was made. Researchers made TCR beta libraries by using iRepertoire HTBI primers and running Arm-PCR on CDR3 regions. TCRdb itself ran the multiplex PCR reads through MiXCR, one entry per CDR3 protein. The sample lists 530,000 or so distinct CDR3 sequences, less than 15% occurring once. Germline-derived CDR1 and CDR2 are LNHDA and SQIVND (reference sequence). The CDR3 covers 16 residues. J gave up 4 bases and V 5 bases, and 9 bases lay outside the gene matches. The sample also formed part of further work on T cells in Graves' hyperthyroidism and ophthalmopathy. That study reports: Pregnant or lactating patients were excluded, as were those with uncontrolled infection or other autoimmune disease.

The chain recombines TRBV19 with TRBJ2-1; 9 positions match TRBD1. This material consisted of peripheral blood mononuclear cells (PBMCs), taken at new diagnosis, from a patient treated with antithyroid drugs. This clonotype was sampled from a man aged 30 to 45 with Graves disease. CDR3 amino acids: CASSHPPGQGYNEQFF. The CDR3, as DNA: TGTGCCAGTAGTCACCCTCCGGGACAGGGATACAATGAGCAGTTCTTC.